One T cell receptor beta chain is described in this entry. The antigen is unknown. This entry belongs to a study of cytomegalovirus exposure and HLA in healthy donors. On the study more broadly: The same platform as the 666 first-cohort repertoires was used for the 100 to 150 validation repertoires, a later analysis reported.

The CDR3 is made up of 19 amino acids. Germline trimming cut 1 base from V and 2 bases from J; bases unmatched to any gene: 11. The germline V gene has CDR1 SGHVS and CDR2 FNYEAQ. Whole-study results and caveats: Within the 130 or so validation repertoires, first-cohort TCR clusters tended to co-occur, according to a later analysis.

The method was immunoSEQ multiplex PCR; TCRdb's version includes in-frame clones alone and lacks a portion of them. The table includes around 150,000 clones, about 96% detected once. This clonotype was obtained from a woman under 30 in good health and CMV-seronegative. The sequencing input was PBMCs. This chain connects TRBV7-6 to TRBJ2-6, with 7 bases matching TRBD2. The CDR3 region has the DNA TGTGCCAGCAGCTTAGTTCGGGGGGACCCAGCCCCTGGGGCCAACGTCCTGACTTTC. This encodes CASSLVRGDPAPGANVLTF. Looking up the rest from reference TRBV7-6 and TRBJ2-6 gives the full variable domain: GAGVSQSPRYKVTKRGQDVALRCDPISGHVSLYWYRQALGQGPEFLTYFNYEAQQDKSGLPNDRFSAERPEGSISTLTIQRTEQRDSAMYRCASSLVRGDPAPGANVLTFGAGSRLTVL.